Here is one T cell receptor (beta chain) with its context. Antigen: not known. The entry originates in a study of blood T cells in healthy people across ages. The study's findings and limits: PBMCs that were unsorted prevented a conclusive naive versus antigen-experienced comparison. Aged donors had fewer naive CD4+ cells and lower diversity than long-lived donors.

The authors ran a second PCR of roughly 6 to 12 cycles using a sample-barcoded 5' primer and a J-beta primer mix. Via MiXCR, TCRdb re-called the 5' RACE reads, giving one row per CDR3 protein. Here the sample spans around 1,500,000 distinct CDR3 sequences, roughly 28% being singletons. Germline CDR1 and CDR2: DFQATT and SNEGSKA (reference sequence). The CDR3 extends over 17 amino acids. V lost 0 bases, J lost 1 base, and 8 bases stayed unmatched. Drawing of peripheral blood yielded about 10 milliliters from each donor. The TCR comes from a woman aged 25 to 45 in good health. The chain joins TRBV20-1 to TRBJ2-2; 7 nucleotides match TRBD2. The sequenced sample was blood. The DNA of the CDR3 is TGCAGTGCTAGAGATGCCCGGGGGGTATTGAACACCGGGGAGCTGTTTTTT. Encoded protein: CSARDARGVLNTGELFF.